The entry that follows covers one T cell receptor beta chain sequence. This record comes from a study of blood T cell repertoires in COVID-19. The assay was immunoSEQ multiplex PCR, and TCRdb's table has in-frame clones only and misses some. In the table there are about 220,000 clones, around 85% of which are singletons. From germline, CDR1 is SGHVS and CDR2 FQNEAQ. CDR3 length equals 15 residues. Trimming removed 5 bases from V and 0 bases from J, with 11 bases in between. The source material was peripheral blood. The V call is TRBV7-8, the J call TRBJ1-5; D might be TRBD1 (6 bases). The TCR originated in a woman between 65 and 79 years old with COVID-19, enrolled during active disease. The CDR3 nucleotides are TGTGCCAGCAGCGCCCAGGGGTATAGCAATCAGCCCCAGCATTTT. Amino acid sequence: CASSAQGYSNQPQHF. Looking up the rest from reference TRBV7-8 and TRBJ1-5 gives the full variable domain: GAGVSQSPRYKVAKRGQDVALRCDPISGHVSLFWYQQALGQGPEFLTYFQNEAQLDKSGLPSDRFFAERPEGSVSTLKIQRTQQEDSAVYLCASSAQGYSNQPQHFGDGTRLSIL.